These 14 T cell receptor beta chains came from one sample sequenced in a study of beta chain features in type 1 diabetes. Regarding the study as a whole: Shortening of TCRB CDR3s, moderate but significant, appeared in all four CD4+ subsets of Type 1 diabetes patients.

Reverse transcription of all isolated RNA meant that expressed TCRB transcripts were sequenced. The repertoire was sequenced with immunoSEQ multiplex PCR; TCRdb's copy has only in-frame clones and lacks some. The sample carries around 650,000 clones, 9.5% to 15% recorded once. Antigens for these TCRs are unknown. Sequenced input: naive CD4+ T cells from blood. These receptors all come from a man in his thirties or forties with type 1 diabetes.

This clone has more than one count but fewer than ten. V usage is TRBV6-5 and J usage is TRBJ2-7; 7 bases align to TRBD1. The V and J ends lost 10 bases and 2 bases, in that order; junction bases with no gene match: 5. Germline V gene lookup returns CDR1 MNHEY and CDR2 SVGAGI. CDR3 length equals 12 residues. The CDR3 loop reads CATRTGPYEQYF. The CDR3 nucleotides are TGTGCCACCCGGACAGGACCCTACGAGCAGTACTTC.

This clone occurred a few times. This rearrangement joins TRBV27 to TRBJ1-2; D might be TRBD1 (5 bases). In germline, CDR1 is MNHEY, CDR2 SMNVEV (reference sequence). The CDR3 is 12 residues long. Trimming removed 5 bases from V and 7 bases from J, with 11 bases in between. The DNA for the CDR3 is TGTGCCAGCAGTCCACGGGGGGGTGGCTACACCTTC. It codes for CASSPRGGGYTF.

This rearrangement joins TRBV30 to TRBJ1-2; perhaps TRBD1 as D (5 bases). The V gene's germline CDR1 is GTSNPN and CDR2 SVGIG (reference sequence). V gave up 6 bases and J gave up 2 bases, with 13 bases separating them. The CDR3 is 13 amino acids. The chain's CDR3 is CACPPGRNYGYTF. The CDR3, as DNA: TGTGCCTGCCCCCCGGGACGGAACTATGGCTACACCTTC.

The CDR3 loop is CASSFEHDETQYF. Written as DNA, the CDR3 is TGCGCCAGCAGCTTTGAACATGACGAGACCCAGTACTTC. This chain uses TRBV5-1 with TRBJ2-5; D remains ambiguous. Trimming left V 2 bases short and J 5 bases short, with 10 bases between. There are 13 residues in the CDR3. Germline V gene data show CDR1 as SGHRS and CDR2 as YFSETQ.

This clone was seen a handful of times. The chain is built from TRBV14 and TRBJ2-2; 7 bases line up with TRBD1. This CDR3 contains 15 residues. The germline CDR1 and CDR2 sequences are SGHDN and FVKESK. The junction had 4 bases not matched to a gene; V was cut back by 5 bases and J by 1 base. This CDR3 reads CASSATGQNTGELFF. CDR3 coding DNA: TGTGCCAGCAGCGCGACAGGGCAGAACACCGGGGAGCTGTTTTTT.

Only a few counts were recorded for this clone. This chain uses TRBV18 with TRBJ2-3, with 11 positions matching TRBD2. Germline CDR1 and CDR2: KGHSH and LQKENI. J was trimmed by 6 bases and V by 6 bases; bases with no gene match: 14. The CDR3 totals 17 residues. The CDR3 region has the DNA TGTGCCAGCTCCGGTTTAGAACTAGCGGGGGCGAAGGATACGCAGTATTTT. Its translation: CASSGLELAGAKDTQYF.

This clone has only a few counts. The rearrangement links TRBV6-6 to TRBJ2-5; 7 positions agree with TRBD1. Germline CDR1 is MNHNY and CDR2 is SVGAGI (reference sequence). This CDR3 region has 14 residues. The trim removed 6 bases at V and 5 bases at J, leaving 9 bases unmatched. For the CDR3, the DNA is TGTGCCAGCAGCCCGGGACAGCGGTCGGAGACCCAGTACTTC. Translated: CASSPGQRSETQYF.

The genes are TRBV6-5 and TRBJ2-1; D might be TRBD2 (6 bases). There are 15 residues in the CDR3. V lost 0 bases and J 3 bases, leaving 9 bases between the germline ends. Germline V CDR1 and CDR2: MNHEY, SVGAGI. This CDR3 is CASSYSGGVYNEQFF. CDR3 nucleotide sequence: TGTGCCAGCAGTTACTCGGGCGGGGTCTACAATGAGCAGTTCTTC.

This clone was seen more than once but under ten times. This chain links TRBV9 with TRBJ1-3; D is uncertain. Trimming pared 2 bases from V and 7 bases from J, leaving 13 bases between. Germline CDR1 is SGDLS and CDR2 is YYNGEE. The CDR3 length is 14 residues. The CDR3 protein is CASSVEVSENTIYF. The CDR3, as DNA: TGTGCCAGCAGCGTTGAGGTCTCGGAGAACACCATATATTTT.

J is TRBJ2-3 and V is TRBV4-2; perhaps TRBD2 as D (6 bases). This CDR3 contains 14 residues. Looked up from germline, CDR1 is LGHNA and CDR2 is YNFKEQ. V was trimmed by 3 bases and J by 1 base, leaving 8 bases between them. CDR3 in DNA: TGTGCCAGCAGCCAGGGACTGCGCACAGATACGCAGTATTTT. Translating gives CASSQGLRTDTQYF.

This clone has a handful of counts. The V gene is TRBV5-4, the J gene TRBJ1-5, with 9 bases lining up with TRBD1. CDR3 length: 15 residues. V gave up 5 bases and J gave up 2 bases; unmatched junction bases: 5. The germline V gene has CDR1 SGHNT and CDR2 YYREEE (reference sequence). The CDR3 DNA sequence: TGTGCCAGCAGTACCGGGACAGGGCGCAATCAGCCCCAGCATTTT. Residues: CASSTGTGRNQPQHF.

The V and J genes are TRBV4-3 and TRBJ1-2; 7 positions agree with TRBD1. The V gene's germline CDR1 is LGHNA and CDR2 YSLEER. Unmatched junction bases numbered 2, after V lost 1 base and J lost 3 bases. This CDR3 contains 14 residues. CDR3 sequence: CASSQGQGYYGYTF. The CDR3 nucleotides are TGCGCCAGCAGCCAAGGACAGGGATACTATGGCTACACCTTC.

The J gene is TRBJ1-1, the V gene TRBV18; D is ambiguous. This CDR3 spans 15 amino acids. Germline V lookup: CDR1 KGHSH, CDR2 LQKENI. The V end lost 1 base, the J end lost 1 base, and 10 bases lay between the germline ends. DNA of the CDR3: TGTGCCAGCTCACCACAATTTGAGAAGAACACTGAAGCTTTCTTT. Encoded protein: CASSPQFEKNTEAFF.

A few counts support this clone. The J gene is TRBJ1-2, the V gene TRBV27; TRBD1 agrees at 7 bases. The V gene's germline CDR1 is MNHEY and CDR2 SMNVEV (reference sequence). The CDR3 is 13 residues long. The J segment lost 3 bases and the V segment lost 5 bases, leaving 3 bases of the junction unmatched. The CDR3 nucleotides read TGTGCCAGCAGTATTGGGACAGACTATGGCTACACCTTC. Protein: CASSIGTDYGYTF.